Below, 26 T cell receptor beta chains from the same sample are listed, as sequenced in a study of blood T cells in healthy people across ages. A sample-barcoded 5' primer and a J-beta primer mix were used in a second PCR of roughly 7 to 11 cycles. Each CDR3 protein gets one entry after TCRdb re-called the 5' RACE reads with MiXCR. The sample includes more than 650,000 distinct CDR3 sequences, 22% of them seen just once. The specimen was blood. All receptors derive from a man between 65 and 79 years old in good health.

The chain joins TRBV4-1 to TRBJ2-7, with D possibly TRBD1 on 6 matching bases. CDR1 is MGHRA, CDR2 YSYEKL, per germline. Trimming removed 6 bases from V and 0 bases from J, with 30 bases in between. The CDR3 is 20 residues long. The CDR3 DNA is TGCGCCAGCAGTTACTCACAGGGCCTTAAAAGCCCTAGGAGCTCCTACGAGCAGTACTTC. Translating it yields CASSYSQGLKSPRSSYEQYF.

This clonotype came up a few times. V usage is TRBV6-6 and J usage is TRBJ1-2, with D possibly being TRBD1 (5 bases). V was clipped by 6 bases and J by 8 bases, with 19 bases between them. The CDR3 runs 14 residues. Germline V gene data show CDR1 as MNHNY and CDR2 as SVGAGI (reference sequence). Here the CDR3 reads CASRLGGQTGGYTF. For the CDR3, the DNA is TGTGCCAGCAGACTCGGGGGTCAGACGGGAGGCTACACCTTC.

This clonotype turned up a few times. The chain is built from TRBV14 and TRBJ2-4, with 7 bases matching TRBD1. The germline gives CDR1 SGHDN, CDR2 FVKESK. V trimming: 4 bases; J trimming: 6 bases; junction bases outside the gene matches: 3. The CDR3 runs 13 residues. The CDR3 loop is CASSPYRGNIQYF. DNA for the CDR3: TGTGCCAGCAGCCCATACAGGGGAAACATTCAGTACTTC.

The rearrangement links TRBV11-3 to TRBJ2-3; D gene uncertain. Per the germline V gene, CDR1 is SGHNT and CDR2 is YENEEA. CDR3 size: 13 residues. The ends were cut back, 2 bases at V and 5 bases at J, with 8 bases in the middle. Here the CDR3 reads CASSLFGKDTQYF. The CDR3 DNA reads as TGTGCCAGCAGCTTATTCGGAAAAGATACGCAGTATTTT. Based on the CDR3 plus reference TRBV11-3 and TRBJ2-3, the full variable domain is EAGVVQSPRYKIIEKKQPVAFWCNPISGHNTLYWYLQNLGQGPELLIRYENEEAVDDSQLPKDRFSAERLKGVDSTLKIQPAELGDSAVYLCASSLFGKDTQYFGPGTRLTVL.

This clonotype was observed a handful of times. The V and J genes are TRBV5-1 and TRBJ2-7; D call uncertain. Trimming shortened V by 2 bases and J by 3 bases, and 18 bases separated the two germline ends. Germline-derived CDR1 and CDR2 are SGHRS and YFSETQ. The CDR3 totals 16 residues. The CDR3 loop is CASSLDWGVYYYEQYF. The CDR3 nucleotides are TGCGCCAGCAGCTTAGATTGGGGTGTCTACTACTACGAGCAGTACTTC.

The chain carries TRBV3-1 and TRBJ2-1; unclear D gene. V lost 1 base, J lost 3 bases, and 7 bases lay in between. CDR3 length: 14 amino acids. Germline assignment: CDR1 LGHDT and CDR2 YNNKEL (reference sequence). The CDR3 loop is CASSQVPVYNEQFF. As DNA, the CDR3 is TGTGCCAGCAGCCAAGTTCCCGTCTACAATGAGCAGTTCTTC.

The sample holds many counts of this clonotype. The V gene is TRBV7-9, the J gene TRBJ2-7; D is possibly TRBD2 (5 bases). Trimming took off 0 bases at V and 1 base at J, with 7 bases between the two ends. Per germline, CDR1 SEHNR and CDR2 FQNEAQ (reference sequence). This CDR3 comprises 14 residues. The CDR3 is CASSLAGISYEQYF. DNA of the CDR3: TGTGCCAGCAGCTTAGCCGGGATTTCCTACGAGCAGTACTTC.

V is TRBV7-6 and J is TRBJ2-5, with TRBD2 matching 7 bases. Germline V gene data show CDR1 as SGHVS and CDR2 as FNYEAQ. The V and J ends lost 1 base and 2 bases, in that order; junction bases with no gene match: 7. There are 16 residues in the CDR3. The CDR3 bases are TGTGCCAGCAGCTTAGAGGCGGGGGAAACACAAGAGACCCAGTACTTC. It yields the protein CASSLEAGETQETQYF.

This sequence joins TRBV7-7 and TRBJ2-1, with TRBD2 identical over 9 bases. CDR1 and CDR2 from the germline V gene are SSHAT and FNYEAQ (reference sequence). V trimming: 6 bases; J trimming: 8 bases; junction bases outside the gene matches: 5. The CDR3 spans 13 residues. In DNA, the CDR3 is TGTGCCAGCAGTCCTAAGCGGGAGGATGAGCAGTTCTTC. Translated, it gives CASSPKREDEQFF.

This clonotype was detected a few times. This sequence joins TRBV7-2 and TRBJ2-1; TRBD2 matches at 11 bases. The CDR3 contains 16 residues. Germline values: CDR1 SGHTA, CDR2 FQGNSA. With 7 bases clipped from V and 7 bases from J, the junction kept 12 bases outside the gene matches. CDR3 nucleotide sequence: TGTGCCAGCAACCCTCCACTAGCGGGGGTGGCTAATGAGCAGTTCTTC. Translation: CASNPPLAGVANEQFF.

The V gene is TRBV20-1, the J gene TRBJ1-4; D possibly corresponds to TRBD1 (5 bases). This CDR3 comprises 13 residues. Trimming stripped 3 bases from V and 9 bases from J, with 14 bases between. Germline lookup yields CDR1 DFQATT and CDR2 SNEGSKA (reference sequence). The CDR3 loop reads CSASPQGGKKLFF. DNA for the CDR3: TGCAGTGCTAGCCCCCAGGGAGGGAAAAAACTGTTTTTT.

This clonotype has a handful of counts. The rearrangement uses TRBV7-2 and TRBJ2-1, with D tentatively TRBD2 (5 bases). CDR1 and CDR2 from the germline V gene are SGHTA and FQGNSA. The CDR3 contains 15 residues. V was cut by 1 base and J by 3 bases, with 10 bases left in between. CDR3 in amino acids: CASSLVSSIYNEQFF. The CDR3 DNA follows: TGTGCCAGCAGCTTAGTCTCTAGCATCTACAATGAGCAGTTCTTC.

This chain joins TRBV9 and TRBJ2-2; 10 nucleotides match TRBD2. J gave up 1 base and V 4 bases, and 10 bases lay outside the gene matches. The CDR3 is 18 residues long. Germline CDR1 is SGDLS and CDR2 is YYNGEE. CDR3 DNA: TGTGCCAGCAGCCCACTCCTTCGACTAGCGGGGAACACCGGGGAGCTGTTTTTT. Its translation: CASSPLLRLAGNTGELFF.

The CDR3 DNA sequence: TGCAGCGTTGTGCTGAGGTTCACCGGGACAGGGGGGGATACGCAGTATTTT. Translation: CSVVLRFTGTGGDTQYF. This sequence joins TRBV29-1 and TRBJ2-3, with 11 bases matching TRBD1. This CDR3 contains 17 residues. The germline gives CDR1 SQVTM, CDR2 ANQGSEA. Unmatched junction bases numbered 15, after V lost 4 bases and J lost 6 bases.

This clonotype was seen only a few times. The chain employs TRBV14 and TRBJ2-3; no reliable D call. Trimming took 0 bases from V and 2 from J, leaving 9 bases between them. The CDR3 is 15 amino acids. Germline lookup yields CDR1 SGHDN and CDR2 FVKESK. CDR3 region: CASSQEAFLTDTQYF. CDR3 in DNA: TGTGCCAGCAGCCAAGAGGCCTTCCTCACAGATACGCAGTATTTT.

This clonotype has ten or more counts. V and J are TRBV28 and TRBJ2-7; 7 bases align to TRBD1. The CDR3 consists of 14 residues. Germline V gene sequence: CDR1 MDHEN, CDR2 SYDVKM. With 4 bases clipped from V and 2 bases from J, the junction kept 5 bases outside the gene matches. Written as DNA, the CDR3 is TGTGCCAGCAGTTCCGGGACAGTACCCTACGAGCAGTACTTC. Its translation is CASSSGTVPYEQYF.

This clonotype was recorded a few times. The chain is built from TRBV11-2 and TRBJ1-3; D remains unclear. V was cut by 1 base and J by 8 bases, with 3 bases left in between. The CDR3 covers 11 residues. Germline CDR1 SGHAT, CDR2 FQNNGV. The CDR3 spells CASSLGDTIYF. CDR3 DNA sequence: TGTGCCAGCAGCTTAGGTGACACCATATATTTT. Complete variable domain (other parts from reference TRBV11-2 and TRBJ1-3): EAGVAQSPRYKIIEKRQSVAFWCNPISGHATLYWYQQILGQGPKLLIQFQNNGVVDDSQLPKDRFSAERLKGVDSTLKIQPAKLEDSAVYLCASSLGDTIYFGEGSWLTVV.

V gene TRBV6-5 combines with J gene TRBJ2-7; the D is unclear. V was shortened by 4 bases and J by 0 bases, with 16 bases between the two germline ends. This CDR3 spans 16 amino acids. Germline values: CDR1 MNHEY, CDR2 SVGAGI. The CDR3 DNA reads TGTGCCAGCAGTTTGGAAGGTACTATCAGCTCCTACGAGCAGTACGTC. Amino acid sequence: CASSLEGTISSYEQYV.

This clonotype occurred a few times. This chain links TRBV12-3 or TRBV12-4 with TRBJ1-1; D remains ambiguous. The V end lost 5 bases, the J end lost 3 bases, and 16 bases lay between the germline ends. The CDR3 is made up of 15 amino acids. CDR3 sequence (DNA): TGTGCCAGCAGTCCGCCTCTAGGATACTACACTGAAGCTTTCTTT. Protein: CASSPPLGYYTEAFF.

Turning to this clonotype: One junction end disagrees with the germline gene, perhaps due to a read error. The rearrangement uses TRBV5-1 and TRBJ1-3; TRBD1 agrees at 7 bases. The length of the CDR3 is 13 residues. Germline V gene data show CDR1 as SGHRS and CDR2 as YFSETQ. CDR3 sequence (DNA): TGCGCCAGCAACGAGGCAGGGGGAAACACCACATATTTT. This sequence encodes CASNEAGGNTTYF.

V and J are TRBV12-3 or TRBV12-4 and TRBJ2-1; TRBD2 matches 9 bases. The junction had 11 bases not matched to a gene; V was cut back by 6 bases and J by 5 bases. The CDR3 is 16 residues long. The CDR3 sequence: CASRLAGPAFDNEQFF. DNA for the CDR3: TGTGCCAGCAGGCTAGCGGGACCCGCCTTTGACAATGAGCAGTTCTTC.

This clonotype was picked up a small number of times. The rearrangement links TRBV4-1 to TRBJ2-3; weak D call: TRBD1 (5 bases). Trimming removed 4 bases from V and 2 bases from J, with 13 bases in between. The CDR3 covers 15 residues. Per the germline V gene, CDR1 is MGHRA and CDR2 is YSYEKL. The CDR3 sequence: CASSPEGGHTDTQYF. The CDR3 nucleotides are TGCGCCAGCAGCCCCGAAGGCGGACACACAGATACGCAGTATTTT.

This clonotype was seen a handful of times. V is TRBV11-2 and J is TRBJ2-3; 7 bases are a match to TRBD1. The length of the CDR3 is 18 residues. V lost 2 bases, J lost 0 bases, and 11 bases stayed unmatched. The germline gives CDR1 SGHAT, CDR2 FQNNGV. CDR3 loop: CASSLTRDSRASTDTQYF. In DNA, the CDR3 is TGTGCCAGCAGCTTAACCCGGGACAGCCGGGCGAGCACAGATACGCAGTATTTT.

This clonotype was seen more than once but under ten times. The rearrangement joins TRBV12-3 or TRBV12-4 to TRBJ2-3; no firm D call. CDR3 size: 16 residues. Deletions cut 1 base from V and 0 bases from J, with 11 bases between. The CDR3: CASSLGKGSSTDTQYF. As DNA, the CDR3 is TGTGCCAGCAGTTTAGGGAAAGGGTCAAGCACAGATACGCAGTATTTT.

This clonotype was observed a few times. J is TRBJ2-1 and V is TRBV2; D is unclear. Germline lookup yields CDR1 SNHLY and CDR2 FYNNEI. The length of the CDR3 is 13 residues. Trimming removed 7 bases from V and 1 base from J, with 8 bases in between. The CDR3 region has the DNA TGTGCCAGCATTGGGTATTCCTACAATGAGCAGTTCTTC. Residues: CASIGYSYNEQFF.

In its sample, this clonotype was seen a few times. This sequence may be a read error, since a much larger clone differs from it by one base. The V gene is TRBV4-1, the J gene TRBJ2-7; TRBD2 might be the D (6 bases). Trimming left V 6 bases short and J 2 bases short, with 17 bases between. CDR3 size: 15 residues. Germline V gene data show CDR1 as MGHRA and CDR2 as YSYEKL. CDR3 DNA: TGCGCCAGCAGTCCTACGGGGGACTGGGCCTACGAGCAGTACTTC. Protein sequence: CASSPTGDWAYEQYF.